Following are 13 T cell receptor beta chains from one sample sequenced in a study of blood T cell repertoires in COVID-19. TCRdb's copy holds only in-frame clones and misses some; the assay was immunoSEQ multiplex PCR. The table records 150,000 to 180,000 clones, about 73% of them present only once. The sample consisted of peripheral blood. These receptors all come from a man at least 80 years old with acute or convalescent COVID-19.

In nucleotides, the CDR3 is TGTGCCAGCAGCTTAAAAACAGGGGAAGCAGATACGCAGTATTTT. Its protein product is CASSLKTGEADTQYF. The chain carries TRBV5-4 and TRBJ2-3, with TRBD1 matching over 7 bases. Germline V gives CDR1 SGHNT, CDR2 YYREEE (reference sequence). With V trimmed by 2 bases and J by 4 bases, 7 bases remained unmatched. The CDR3 has 15 residues. The complete variable domain, with remaining parts taken from reference TRBV5-4 and TRBJ2-3, reads ETGVTQSPTHLIKTRGQQVTLRCSSQSGHNTVSWYQQALGQGPQFIFQYYREEENGRGNFPPRFSGLQFPNYSSELNVNALELDDSALYLCASSLKTGEADTQYFGPGTRLTVL.

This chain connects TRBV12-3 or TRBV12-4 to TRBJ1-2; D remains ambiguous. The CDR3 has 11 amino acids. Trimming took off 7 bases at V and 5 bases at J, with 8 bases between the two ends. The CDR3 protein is CASTPQYGYTF. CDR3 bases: TGTGCCAGCACCCCTCAGTATGGCTACACCTTC.

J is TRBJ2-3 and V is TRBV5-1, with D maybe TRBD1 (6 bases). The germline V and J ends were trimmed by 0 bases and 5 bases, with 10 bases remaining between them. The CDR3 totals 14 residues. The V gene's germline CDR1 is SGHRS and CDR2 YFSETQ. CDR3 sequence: CASSLGTVVDTQYF. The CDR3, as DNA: TGCGCCAGCAGCTTGGGGACAGTCGTAGATACGCAGTATTTT.

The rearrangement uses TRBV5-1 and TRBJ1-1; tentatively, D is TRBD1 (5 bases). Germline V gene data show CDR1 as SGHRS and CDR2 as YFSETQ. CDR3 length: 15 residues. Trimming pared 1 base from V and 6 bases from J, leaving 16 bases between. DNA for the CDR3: TGCGCCAGCAGCTTGATACAGGCCTTTAGGTCTGAAGCTTTCTTT. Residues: CASSLIQAFRSEAFF.

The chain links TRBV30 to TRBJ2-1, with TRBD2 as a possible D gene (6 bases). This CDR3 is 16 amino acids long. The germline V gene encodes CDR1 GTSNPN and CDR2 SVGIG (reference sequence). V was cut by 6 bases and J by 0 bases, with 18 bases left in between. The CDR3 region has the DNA TGTGCCTGTGTCCCACTAGCCCCGAGCTCCTACAATGAGCAGTTCTTC. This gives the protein CACVPLAPSSYNEQFF.

Here the CDR3 reads CASSTQGRDTEAFF. In DNA form, the CDR3 reads TGTGCCAGCAGCACTCAAGGGCGGGATACTGAAGCTTTCTTT. The rearrangement joins TRBV3-1 (or the pseudogene TRBV3-2) to TRBJ1-1; D ambiguous. CDR3 length equals 14 residues. Trimming removed 5 bases from V and 5 bases from J, with 15 bases in between. Germline V gene sequence: CDR1 LGHDT, CDR2 YNNKEL (reference sequence).

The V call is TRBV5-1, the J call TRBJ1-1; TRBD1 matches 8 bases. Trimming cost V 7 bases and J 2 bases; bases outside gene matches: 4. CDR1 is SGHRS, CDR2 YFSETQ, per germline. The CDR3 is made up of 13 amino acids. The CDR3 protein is CASRGQENTEAFF. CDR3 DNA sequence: TGCGCCAGCCGGGGACAGGAAAACACTGAAGCTTTCTTT. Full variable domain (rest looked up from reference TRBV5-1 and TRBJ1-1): KAGVTQTPRYLIKTRGQQVTLSCSPISGHRSVSWYQQTPGQGLQFLFEYFSETQRNKGNFPGRFSGRQFSNSRSEMNVSTLELGDSALYLCASRGQENTEAFFGQGTRLTVV.

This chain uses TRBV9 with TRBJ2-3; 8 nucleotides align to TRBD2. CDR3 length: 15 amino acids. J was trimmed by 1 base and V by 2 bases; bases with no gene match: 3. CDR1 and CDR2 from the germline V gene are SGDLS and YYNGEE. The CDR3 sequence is CASSVAGGGTDTQYF. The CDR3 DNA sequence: TGTGCCAGCAGCGTGGCGGGGGGCGGCACAGATACGCAGTATTTT.

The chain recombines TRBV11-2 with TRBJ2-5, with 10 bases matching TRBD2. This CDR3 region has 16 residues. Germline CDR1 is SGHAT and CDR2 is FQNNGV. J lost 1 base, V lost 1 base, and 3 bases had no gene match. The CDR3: CASSLGTSGTQETQYF. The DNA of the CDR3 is TGTGCCAGCAGCTTAGGGACTAGCGGAACCCAAGAGACCCAGTACTTC.

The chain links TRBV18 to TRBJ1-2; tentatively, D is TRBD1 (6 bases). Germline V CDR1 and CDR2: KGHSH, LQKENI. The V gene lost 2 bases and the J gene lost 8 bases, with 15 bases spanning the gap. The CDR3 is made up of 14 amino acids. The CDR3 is CASSPAGTSGGYTF. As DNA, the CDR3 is TGTGCCAGCTCACCAGCTGGGACATCAGGGGGCTACACCTTC.

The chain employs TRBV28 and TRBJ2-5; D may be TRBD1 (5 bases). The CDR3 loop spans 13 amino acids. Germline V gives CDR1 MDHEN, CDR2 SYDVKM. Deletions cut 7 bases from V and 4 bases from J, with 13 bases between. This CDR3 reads CASIPGNRETQYF. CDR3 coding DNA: TGTGCCAGCATCCCAGGGAATAGAGAGACCCAGTACTTC.

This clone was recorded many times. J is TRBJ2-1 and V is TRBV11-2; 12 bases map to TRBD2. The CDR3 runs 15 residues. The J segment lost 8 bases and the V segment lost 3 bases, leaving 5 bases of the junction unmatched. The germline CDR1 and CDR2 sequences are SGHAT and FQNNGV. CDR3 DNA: TGTGCCAGCAGCTTTACTAGCGGGGGGCGGGATGAGCAGTTCTTC. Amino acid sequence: CASSFTSGGRDEQFF.

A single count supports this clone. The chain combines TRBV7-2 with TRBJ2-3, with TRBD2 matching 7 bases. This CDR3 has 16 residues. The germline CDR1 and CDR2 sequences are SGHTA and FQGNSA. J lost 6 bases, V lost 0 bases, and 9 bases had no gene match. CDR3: CASSLAGGGTSDTQYF. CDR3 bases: TGTGCCAGCAGCTTAGCTGGGGGGGGGACGTCGGATACGCAGTATTTT.